The text below deals with one T cell receptor (beta chain). This sample was taken from a study of cytotoxic CD8 clonotypes in ibrutinib-treated CLL. Deep sequencing aimed at 1 in 200,000 to 1 in 1 million T cells' resolution. Profiled with immunoSEQ multiplex PCR; TCRdb holds only in-frame clones, not every one. Counted here are fewer than 85,000 clones, roughly 80% occurring once; the ten biggest clones make up roughly 4.8%. Per germline, CDR1 KGHSH and CDR2 LQKENI. Trimming shortened V by 3 bases and J by 1 base, and 13 bases separated the two germline ends. The CDR3 spans 16 residues. This specimen consisted of PBMCs, obtained after 12 months of ibrutinib treatment. The TCR sequence derives from a human donor with chronic lymphocytic leukemia. The V call is TRBV18, the J call TRBJ1-5, with a weak D call TRBD1 (5 bases). The DNA for the CDR3 is TGTGCCAGCTCACCGCGGCAGGGTCTAAGCAATCAGCCCCAGCATTTT. It specifies CASSPRQGLSNQPQHF.